The 26 T cell receptor beta chains given below trace back to one sample, sequenced in a study of T cells in Graves' hyperthyroidism and ophthalmopathy. Amplified regions were TCR beta CDR3 sequences from RNA transcripts. Primed by the HTBI set, a first-round RT-PCR was run on the TCR CDR3. MiXCR was run by TCRdb on the multiplex PCR reads, yielding one entry per CDR3 protein. The data show nearly 600,000 distinct CDR3 sequences, 14% seen once. Sequenced material: blood. The receptors here all came from a woman aged 18-35 years with Graves' ophthalmopathy.

V is TRBV3-1 and J is TRBJ2-7; 13 nucleotides line up with TRBD2. V shed 6 bases and J 3 bases; nucleotides not matched to a gene: 11. The CDR3 is 17 residues long. Germline V lookup: CDR1 LGHDT, CDR2 YNNKEL (reference sequence). The CDR3 here is CASSRGGTSGISYEQYF. In DNA, the CDR3 is TGTGCCAGCAGTCGAGGCGGGACTAGCGGGATCAGCTACGAGCAGTACTTC.

This clonotype has ten or more counts. This chain links TRBV7-2 with TRBJ2-7; 14 bases align to TRBD2. J gave up 3 bases and V 5 bases, and 9 bases lay outside the gene matches. CDR1 is SGHTA and CDR2 is FQGNSA in the germline V gene. CDR3 length: 17 residues. Written as DNA, the CDR3 is TGTGCCAGCAGCAAGGGACTAGCGGGAGAAGGGGGCTACGAGCAGTACTTC. This encodes CASSKGLAGEGGYEQYF.

There are many counts of this clonotype. This rearrangement joins TRBV7-2 to TRBJ1-6; the D is unclear. CDR1 is SGHTA, CDR2 FQGNSA, per germline. V lost 2 bases to trimming and J lost 10 bases, with 12 bases between them. CDR3 length equals 14 residues. CDR3 amino acids: CASSLSPPMSPLHF. The CDR3 nucleotides are TGTGCCAGCAGCTTAAGTCCCCCCATGTCACCCCTCCACTTT.

Concerning this clonotype: This could be a read error, since a much larger clone is one nucleotide away. The rearrangement uses TRBV5-1 and TRBJ2-5, with 10 bases that match TRBD2. V shed 4 bases, J shed 2 bases, and the junction held 11 bases outside the gene matches. The CDR3 consists of 17 residues. Looked up from germline, CDR1 is SGHRS and CDR2 is YFSETQ. The CDR3: CASSTPQVAGGQETQYF. CDR3 coding DNA: TGCGCCAGCAGCACCCCGCAGGTAGCGGGAGGACAAGAGACCCAGTACTTC.

This clonotype has just a few counts. The chain employs TRBV15 and TRBJ2-3; TRBD2 might be the D (5 bases). Germline V CDR1 and CDR2: LNHNV, YYDKDF (reference sequence). The CDR3 runs 13 residues. Trimming took off 5 bases at V and 0 bases at J, with 6 bases between the two ends. CDR3 sequence (DNA): TGTGCCACCAGCTCTAGCAGCACAGATACGCAGTATTTT. Translated, it gives CATSSSSTDTQYF.

This clonotype has a count of ten or more. The chain combines TRBV12-3 or TRBV12-4 with TRBJ1-1; TRBD1 matches at 8 bases. J was trimmed by 0 bases and V by 6 bases; bases with no gene match: 6. The CDR3 loop spans 15 amino acids. The CDR3 loop reads CASSPGQGMNTEAFF. CDR3 DNA: TGTGCCAGCAGCCCAGGACAGGGTATGAACACTGAAGCTTTCTTT.

This clonotype appeared a few times. The rearrangement joins TRBV27 to TRBJ2-3; TRBD2 aligns across 9 bases. CDR1 is MNHEY, CDR2 SMNVEV, per germline (reference sequence). The CDR3 loop spans 15 amino acids. V lost 3 bases and J lost 6; bases outside the gene matches: 7. The CDR3 loop is CASSLGSGSWDTQYF. In DNA form, the CDR3 reads TGTGCCAGCAGTTTGGGTAGCGGGAGCTGGGATACGCAGTATTTT.

This clonotype has only a few counts. The chain uses TRBV30 and TRBJ2-7, with 7 bases that match TRBD2. The CDR3 is 14 residues long. The germline gives CDR1 GTSNPN, CDR2 SVGIG (reference sequence). V dropped 2 bases and J dropped 5; count of bases not matched to a gene: 9. As DNA, the CDR3 is TGTGCCTGGAGTAAGTCGGGAGGTCCCCACGAGCAGTACTTC. The encoded protein is CAWSKSGGPHEQYF.

This clonotype was seen at least ten times. The V call is TRBV11-2, the J call TRBJ2-1; 10 nucleotides agree with TRBD2. Per germline, CDR1 SGHAT and CDR2 FQNNGV. V was clipped by 5 bases and J by 4 bases; unmatched bases: 8. There are 16 residues in the CDR3. In DNA, the CDR3 is TGTGCCAGCAGCCCGACTTGGACTAGCGGATACAATGAGCAGTTCTTC. It is translated as CASSPTWTSGYNEQFF.

This clonotype was found a few times. J is TRBJ1-2 and V is TRBV5-6; D possibly corresponds to TRBD1 (6 bases). This CDR3 comprises 15 residues. V dropped 1 base and J dropped 4 bases, with 14 bases sitting between them. The germline V gene has CDR1 SGHDT and CDR2 YYEEEE. CDR3 nucleotide sequence: TGTGCCAGCAGCTTGTACAGGGCGGACGGCTATGGCTACACCTTC. Residues: CASSLYRADGYGYTF.

The table lists this clonotype with many counts. This rearrangement joins TRBV6-2 or TRBV6-3 to TRBJ2-3, with 16 bases lining up with TRBD2. The germline V gene has CDR1 MNHEY and CDR2 SVGEGT. The CDR3 runs to 18 residues. V was pared by 6 bases and J by 4 bases, with 10 bases of the junction left unmatched. CDR3 loop: CASSVPGLAGGPADTQYF. In DNA, the CDR3 is TGTGCCAGCAGCGTCCCGGGACTAGCGGGAGGGCCTGCAGATACGCAGTATTTT.

This clonotype was counted between two and nine times. This sequence joins TRBV15 and TRBJ2-3, with 9 nucleotides matching TRBD1. The CDR3 runs to 16 residues. V gave up 5 bases and J gave up 3 bases; unmatched junction bases: 9. Germline CDR1 LNHNV, CDR2 YYDKDF (reference sequence). The CDR3 loop reads CATSRRLTGGTDTQYF. Here the CDR3 DNA reads TGTGCCACCAGCCGCCGCCTGACAGGGGGGACAGATACGCAGTATTTT.

The genes are TRBV20-1 and TRBJ2-7, with 8 bases matching TRBD2. The CDR3 runs 13 residues. In germline, CDR1 is DFQATT, CDR2 SNEGSKA (reference sequence). The V gene end was trimmed by 6 bases and the J gene end by 5 bases; junction bases not matched to a gene: 9. The CDR3 protein is CSAHTGLDHEQYF. The CDR3 DNA is TGCAGTGCACATACGGGACTAGACCACGAGCAGTACTTC.

This clonotype has more than one count but fewer than ten. The chain employs TRBV18 and TRBJ2-1; 7 bases are a match to TRBD1. Losses at the gene ends were 2 bases for V and 8 bases for J; bases not matched to a gene: 18. The CDR3 length is 18 residues. Germline loops: CDR1 KGHSH, CDR2 LQKENI. The CDR3 region is CASSPNENSGTAGDEQFF. For the CDR3, the DNA is TGTGCCAGCTCACCAAACGAAAATTCCGGGACAGCCGGCGATGAGCAGTTCTTC.

In this sample, this clonotype turned up many times. The chain links TRBV20-1 to TRBJ2-3; 8 bases are a match to TRBD2. From germline, CDR1 is DFQATT and CDR2 SNEGSKA (reference sequence). The CDR3 spans 16 residues. V was clipped by 5 bases and J by 0 bases; unmatched bases: 10. CDR3 sequence (DNA): TGCAGTGCTGGGGACCTGGTAGCGGGAAGCACAGATACGCAGTATTTT. It encodes CSAGDLVAGSTDTQYF.

This clonotype was picked up many times. The V gene is TRBV19, the J gene TRBJ1-5, with D possibly being TRBD1 (5 bases). The CDR3 is 18 amino acids. V lost 4 bases and J 1 base, leaving 20 bases between the germline ends. Germline values: CDR1 LNHDA, CDR2 SQIVND (reference sequence). DNA for the CDR3: TGTGCCAGTAGTAGGAGTACAGGAGTATGGATGAGCAATCAGCCCCAGCATTTT. This gives the protein CASSRSTGVWMSNQPQHF.

V usage is TRBV5-1 and J usage is TRBJ1-1; TRBD1 matches at 7 bases. V gave up 4 bases and J gave up 3 bases; unmatched junction bases: 6. The CDR3 totals 14 residues. CDR1 and CDR2 (germline): SGHRS, YFSETQ. CDR3 nucleotides: TGCGCCAGCAGCAAGCCAGGGGGGGACACTGAAGCTTTCTTT. Translating gives CASSKPGGDTEAFF.

The chain combines TRBV7-3 with TRBJ2-7; TRBD2 agrees at 8 bases. The CDR3 loop spans 21 amino acids. Germline values: CDR1 SGHTA, CDR2 FQGTGA. After removal of 5 bases from V and 4 bases from J, the junction contained 28 bases not matched to a gene. The CDR3 nucleotides read TGTGCCAGCAGCCCCTCAGAGGTGGGACTAGTTGTAATTGAGGACTCTTACGAGCAGTACTTC. Translated, it gives CASSPSEVGLVVIEDSYEQYF. Filled out from reference TRBV7-3 and TRBJ2-7, the complete variable domain reads GAGVSQTPSNKVTEKGKYVELRCDPISGHTALYWYRQSLGQGPEFLIYFQGTGAADDSGLPNDRFFAVRPEGSVSTLKIQRTERGDSAVYLCASSPSEVGLVVIEDSYEQYFGPGTRLTVT.

This clonotype came up a few times. The chain joins TRBV7-9 to TRBJ2-1, with 7 nucleotides matching TRBD1. The CDR3 sequence is 17 residues long. Per germline, CDR1 SEHNR and CDR2 FQNEAQ (reference sequence). J was trimmed by 3 bases and V by 1 base; bases with no gene match: 9. The CDR3 region is CASSLVGSGGIYNEQFF. The CDR3 DNA follows: TGTGCCAGCAGCTTAGTGGGTTCAGGGGGTATCTACAATGAGCAGTTCTTC.

This clonotype has a count of ten or more. This may come from a read error, since a much larger clone is one base off. V and J are TRBV11-3 and TRBJ2-7, with TRBD2 matching over 10 bases. CDR1 is SGHNT and CDR2 is YENEEA in the germline V gene. The length of the CDR3 is 17 residues. The V and J ends lost 1 base and 6 bases, in that order; junction bases with no gene match: 12. The CDR3 protein is CASSLVASGGMDCEQYF. The CDR3 coding sequence is TGTGCCAGCAGCTTAGTGGCTAGCGGGGGCATGGACTGCGAGCAGTACTTC.

This clonotype was counted a few times. V gene TRBV19 combines with J gene TRBJ2-1, with 13 positions matching TRBD2. Unmatched junction bases numbered 4, after V lost 6 bases and J lost 5 bases. The CDR3 runs to 15 residues. The germline V gene encodes CDR1 LNHDA and CDR2 SQIVND (reference sequence). The CDR3, as DNA: TGTGCCAGTAGGAGGACTAGCGGGGGTAACAATGAGCAGTTCTTC. It encodes CASRRTSGGNNEQFF.

This clonotype was found many times. This rearrangement joins TRBV28 to TRBJ2-6; D might be TRBD2 (5 bases). The CDR3 contains 15 residues. CDR1 and CDR2 (germline): MDHEN, SYDVKM. Trimming took 6 bases from V and 1 from J, leaving 10 bases between them. The CDR3 protein is CASSRSGSGANVLTF. The CDR3 coding sequence is TGTGCCAGCAGCCGATCGGGGTCTGGGGCCAACGTCCTGACTTTC.

In regard to this clonotype: The conserved closing phenylalanine or tryptophan is absent in this CDR3, likely reflecting a read error. This chain joins TRBV9 and TRBJ1-1; D is ambiguous. CDR3 size: 14 residues. The V and J ends lost 0 bases and 0 bases respectively, with 6 bases between them. The germline CDR1 and CDR2 sequences are SGDLS and YYNGEE. CDR3: CASSVEWLNTEAFL. The CDR3 region has the DNA TGTGCCAGCAGCGTAGAGTGGCTGAACACTGAAGCTTTCCTT.

The chain links TRBV11-1 to TRBJ2-5; TRBD2 might be the D (7 bases). Germline V gene sequence: CDR1 SGHAT, CDR2 FQDESV (reference sequence). This CDR3 spans 13 amino acids. Trimming cost V 6 bases and J 4 bases, with 12 bases left between them. The CDR3 nucleotides are TGTGCCAGCAGAGTACGGGGGGCAGAGACCCAGTACTTC. The encoded protein is CASRVRGAETQYF.

V gene TRBV18 combines with J gene TRBJ1-2, with D maybe TRBD1 (5 bases). The CDR3 totals 16 residues. Germline CDR1 KGHSH, CDR2 LQKENI. Trimming took 2 bases from V and 0 from J, leaving 13 bases between them. CDR3 in amino acids: CASSPNGGPTNYGYTF. CDR3 in DNA: TGTGCCAGCTCACCAAATGGGGGACCGACTAACTATGGCTACACCTTC.

This sequence joins TRBV19 and TRBJ1-2; D not resolved. Per the germline V gene, CDR1 is LNHDA and CDR2 is SQIVND (reference sequence). Trimming stripped 9 bases from V and 4 bases from J, with 21 bases between. This CDR3 is 15 amino acids long. The CDR3, as DNA: TGTGCCAGCACTCCTCCTGGACTAAGGGTCTATGGCTACACCTTC. Its translation is CASTPPGLRVYGYTF.